The 6 T cell receptor beta chains given below trace back to one sample, sequenced in a study of shared clonotypes between healthy human individuals. The table came from immunoSEQ multiplex PCR; TCRdb's copy has only in-frame clones and leaves some out. The sample includes more than 500,000 clones, about 96% of them seen just once. The specimen was naive CD4+ T cells sorted from blood. The subset is: CD45RA+ positively selected. The receptors were gathered from a woman aged 25-40 years in good health.

The rearrangement links TRBV18 to TRBJ2-1, with D perhaps assigned TRBD1 or TRBD2 (6 bases each). This CDR3 contains 13 residues. V lost 2 bases and J lost 10, with 12 bases in between. From germline, CDR1 is KGHSH and CDR2 LQKENI. The DNA for the CDR3 is TGTGCCAGCTCACCATCACAGGGAGGCGAGCAGTTCTTC. This sequence encodes CASSPSQGGEQFF.

The CDR3 DNA sequence: TGCGCCAGCAGTGAACTGGGGTCAGGGGCCAACGTCCTGACTTTC. Protein product: CASSELGSGANVLTF. The rearrangement uses TRBV10-1 and TRBJ2-6; D unclear. Germline CDR1 and CDR2: WNHNN and SYGVQD (reference sequence). The germline V and J ends were trimmed by 3 bases and 4 bases, with 10 bases remaining between them. The CDR3 covers 15 residues.

This rearrangement joins TRBV29-1 to TRBJ1-2; D gene unclear. The CDR3 extends over 10 amino acids. The germline V gene has CDR1 SQVTM and CDR2 ANQGSEA. Trimming left V 7 bases short and J 7 bases short, with 10 bases between. The CDR3, as DNA: TGCAGCGCGCTCCGCGGTGGCTACACCTTC. Protein product: CSALRGGYTF.

The rearrangement links TRBV15 to TRBJ2-3, with TRBD2 identical over 7 bases. The CDR3 is 16 amino acids. Germline V lookup: CDR1 LNHNV, CDR2 YYDKDF (reference sequence). The V gene end was trimmed by 1 base and the J gene end by 3 bases; junction bases not matched to a gene: 7. The CDR3 loop is CATSRGGVSGTDTQYF. In nucleotides, the CDR3 is TGTGCCACCAGCAGAGGAGGGGTTAGCGGGACAGATACGCAGTATTTT.

DNA for the CDR3: TGTGCCAGTAGATTACGGAGATCCCCTAGAAGCGACACTGAAGCTTTCTTT. Amino acid sequence: CASRLRRSPRSDTEAFF. V usage is TRBV19 and J usage is TRBJ1-1; D is unclear. The CDR3 is made up of 17 amino acids. V was clipped by 6 bases and J by 3 bases, with 23 bases between them. CDR1 LNHDA and CDR2 SQIVND come from the germline V gene (reference sequence).

The V gene is TRBV15, the J gene TRBJ1-4, with unresolved D. Deletions cut 1 base from V and 0 bases from J, with 12 bases between. Germline CDR1 reads LNHNV; CDR2 reads YYDKDF (reference sequence). This CDR3 has 17 amino acids. The CDR3 DNA reads TGTGCCACCAGCAGAGCCCCACCGGGTCCAACTAATGAAAAACTGTTTTTT. Translation: CATSRAPPGPTNEKLFF.